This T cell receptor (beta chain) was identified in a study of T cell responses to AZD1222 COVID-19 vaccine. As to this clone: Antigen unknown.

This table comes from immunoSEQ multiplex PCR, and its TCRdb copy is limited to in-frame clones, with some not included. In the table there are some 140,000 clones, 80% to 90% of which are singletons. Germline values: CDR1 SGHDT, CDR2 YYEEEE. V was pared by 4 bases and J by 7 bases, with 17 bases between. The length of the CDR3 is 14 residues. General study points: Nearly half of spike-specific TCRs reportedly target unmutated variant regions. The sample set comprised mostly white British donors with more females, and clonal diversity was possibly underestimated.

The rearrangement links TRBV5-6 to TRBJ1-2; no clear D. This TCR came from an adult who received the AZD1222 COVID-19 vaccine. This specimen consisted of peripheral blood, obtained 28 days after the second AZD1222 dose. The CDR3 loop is CASSHPIGRAGYTF. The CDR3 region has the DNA TGTGCCAGCAGCCACCCCATCGGGAGGGCTGGCTACACCTTC.